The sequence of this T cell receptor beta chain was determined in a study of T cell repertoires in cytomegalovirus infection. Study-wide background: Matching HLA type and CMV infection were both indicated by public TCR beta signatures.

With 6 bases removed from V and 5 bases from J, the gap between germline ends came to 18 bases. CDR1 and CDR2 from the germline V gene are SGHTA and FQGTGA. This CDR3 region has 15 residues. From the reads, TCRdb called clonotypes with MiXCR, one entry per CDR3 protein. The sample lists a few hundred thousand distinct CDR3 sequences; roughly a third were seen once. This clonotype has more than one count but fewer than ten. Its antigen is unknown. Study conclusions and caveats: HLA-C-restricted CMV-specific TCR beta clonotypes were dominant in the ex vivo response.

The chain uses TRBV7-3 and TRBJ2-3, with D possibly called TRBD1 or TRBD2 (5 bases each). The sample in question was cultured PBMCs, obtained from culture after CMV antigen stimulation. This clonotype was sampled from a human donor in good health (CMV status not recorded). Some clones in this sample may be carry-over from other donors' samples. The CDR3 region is CASSRTGRPEDTQYF. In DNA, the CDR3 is TGTGCCAGCAGTCGTACGGGACGCCCAGAAGATACGCAGTATTTT.